What follows are 16 T cell receptor beta chains derived from one specimen sequenced in a study of cytotoxic CD8 clonotypes in ibrutinib-treated CLL. Data came from immunoSEQ multiplex PCR; TCRdb stores just in-frame clones and leaves some out. The data hold 130,000 or so clones, with 70% to 85% observed a single time. The material was PBMCs, obtained after 12 months of ibrutinib treatment. Receptors were obtained from a human donor with chronic lymphocytic leukemia.

There are a few counts of this clone. The chain joins TRBV18 to TRBJ2-7, with a weak D call TRBD1 (5 bases). The CDR3 is made up of 14 amino acids. V was cut by 6 bases and J by 3 bases, with 15 bases left in between. Germline V gene lookup returns CDR1 KGHSH and CDR2 LQKENI. The CDR3: CASSPGHSNYEQYF. The CDR3 DNA reads as TGTGCCAGCTCCCCCGGACATAGTAACTACGAGCAGTACTTC.

The chain joins TRBV19 to TRBJ2-2; the match to TRBD2 covers 11 bases. The ends lost 9 bases at V and 7 bases at J; junction bases unmatched: 10. This CDR3 comprises 15 residues. Germline V lookup: CDR1 LNHDA, CDR2 SQIVND (reference sequence). The CDR3 loop reads CASEKTSGSFGELFF. DNA of the CDR3: TGTGCCAGCGAAAAAACTAGCGGGAGCTTCGGGGAGCTGTTTTTT.

The gene calls are TRBV5-1 and TRBJ2-3; 10 bases are shared with TRBD2. V gave up 6 bases and J gave up 5 bases; unmatched junction bases: 21. Germline V CDR1 and CDR2: SGHRS, YFSETQ. This CDR3 contains 19 residues. As DNA, the CDR3 is TGCGCCAGCACCTCTACTATTGTGGCTAGCGGGGGCGTGGGAGATACGCAGTATTTT. Translated: CASTSTIVASGGVGDTQYF.

The chain is built from TRBV11-3 and TRBJ2-7; D is unclear. Germline V gene lookup returns CDR1 SGHNT and CDR2 YENEEA. V was trimmed by 4 bases and J by 7 bases, leaving 11 bases between them. There are 12 residues in the CDR3. The CDR3 loop is CASSSVGNEQYF. CDR3 nucleotide sequence: TGTGCCAGCAGCTCAGTGGGGAATGAGCAGTACTTC.

For the CDR3, the DNA is TGTGCCAGCAGTTTAATTATAGGCTCTGGGGCCAACGTCCTGACTTTC. Amino acid sequence: CASSLIIGSGANVLTF. The chain carries TRBV28 and TRBJ2-6; D call uncertain. The length of the CDR3 is 16 residues. V lost 2 bases and J 0 bases, leaving 8 bases between the germline ends. Germline CDR1 is MDHEN and CDR2 is SYDVKM. Supplemented by reference TRBV28 and TRBJ2-6, the full variable domain reads DVKVTQSSRYLVKRTGEKVFLECVQDMDHENMFWYRQDPGLGLRLIYFSYDVKMKEKGDIPEGYSVSREKKERFSLILESASTNQTSMYLCASSLIIGSGANVLTFGAGSRLTVL.

This clone is a singleton in its sample. V gene TRBV5-6 combines with J gene TRBJ1-1; D not resolved. V shed 2 bases and J shed 4 bases, with 3 bases lying between them. The germline V gene encodes CDR1 SGHDT and CDR2 YYEEEE. The CDR3 has 11 residues. DNA for the CDR3: TGTGCCAGCAGCTTTGCCACTGAAGCTTTCTTT. This codes for CASSFATEAFF.

A note on this clone: The germline gene is not matched at one end of the junction; a read error may be the cause. The chain joins TRBV7-2 to TRBJ2-3; 9 nucleotides match TRBD1. Germline V gene sequence: CDR1 SGHTA, CDR2 FQGNSA. The length of the CDR3 is 13 residues. The CDR3 coding sequence is TGTGCTAGCAGCAACAGGGGGCCGGATACGCAGTATTTT. It translates to CASSNRGPDTQYF. The complete variable domain, with remaining parts taken from reference TRBV7-2 and TRBJ2-3, reads GAGVSQSPSNKVTEKGKDVELRCDPISGHTALYWYRQSLGQGLEFLIYFQGNSAPDKSGLPSDRFSAERTGGSVSTLTIQRTQQEDSAVYLCASSNRGPDTQYFGPGTRLTVL.

The V and J genes are TRBV5-1 and TRBJ2-2; TRBD1 agrees at 7 bases. In germline, CDR1 is SGHRS, CDR2 YFSETQ. CDR3 length: 15 residues. V trimming: 7 bases; J trimming: 2 bases; junction bases outside the gene matches: 8. The DNA of the CDR3 is TGCGCCAGCGCAATGGGACAGATAAACACCGGGGAGCTGTTTTTT. This encodes CASAMGQINTGELFF. The full variable domain, its missing parts supplied by reference TRBV5-1 and TRBJ2-2, is KAGVTQTPRYLIKTRGQQVTLSCSPISGHRSVSWYQQTPGQGLQFLFEYFSETQRNKGNFPGRFSGRQFSNSRSEMNVSTLELGDSALYLCASAMGQINTGELFFGEGSRLTVL.

This clone has at least ten counts. The CDR3 sequence is CASSGQGSFRYTF. In nucleotides, the CDR3 is TGTGCCAGCAGTGGACAGGGGTCTTTTCGCTACACCTTC. The rearrangement joins TRBV6-5 to TRBJ1-2; TRBD1 matches 9 bases. V trimming: 5 bases; J trimming: 9 bases; junction bases outside the gene matches: 7. CDR1 and CDR2 (germline): MNHEY, SVGAGI. This CDR3 has 13 amino acids.

This CDR3 is CAIRASGSLGADTQYF. The CDR3 DNA follows: TGTGCCATAAGGGCTAGCGGGAGCTTGGGTGCAGATACGCAGTATTTT. The rearrangement uses TRBV10-3 and TRBJ2-3, with 10 bases lining up with TRBD2. This CDR3 comprises 16 residues. J lost 4 bases, V lost 9 bases, and 13 bases had no gene match. Germline CDR1 is ENHRY and CDR2 is SYGVKD.

CDR3 bases: TGTGCCAGCAGCTTGCCCGGGACTAGCGGGAGGAAAGAGACCCAGTACTTC. Amino acids: CASSLPGTSGRKETQYF. V usage is TRBV5-6 and J usage is TRBJ2-5; 15 bases line up with TRBD2. J was trimmed by 3 bases and V by 1 base; bases with no gene match: 4. CDR3 length: 17 amino acids. From germline, CDR1 is SGHDT and CDR2 YYEEEE.

The chain is built from TRBV29-1 and TRBJ1-1; D call uncertain. V lost 2 bases, J lost 2 bases, and 9 bases lay in between. This CDR3 has 13 amino acids. CDR1 SQVTM and CDR2 ANQGSEA come from the germline V gene. The CDR3 sequence is CSVERRANTEAFF. For the CDR3, the DNA is TGCAGCGTTGAAAGGAGGGCCAACACTGAAGCTTTCTTT.

J is TRBJ2-1 and V is TRBV6-1, with D tentatively TRBD2 (7 bases). Germline V CDR1 and CDR2: MNHNS, SASEGT. Trimming took off 7 bases at V and 7 bases at J, with 17 bases between the two ends. This CDR3 is 14 amino acids long. The DNA for the CDR3 is TGTGCCAGCAAGAGAGGGGGGGCTGTAAATGAGCAGTTCTTC. Translating it yields CASKRGGAVNEQFF.

This clone has a single count. The chain links TRBV7-9 to TRBJ1-1, with D maybe TRBD1 (5 bases). With 5 bases removed from V and 6 bases from J, the gap between germline ends came to 19 bases. The CDR3 runs to 15 residues. The V gene's germline CDR1 is SEHNR and CDR2 FQNEAQ (reference sequence). CDR3 amino acids: CASSTYDSGTPEAFF. DNA for the CDR3: TGTGCCAGCAGCACTTACGACTCCGGGACCCCTGAAGCTTTCTTT. The whole variable domain, filled in from reference TRBV7-9 and TRBJ1-1, reads DTGVSQNPRHKITKRGQNVTFRCDPISEHNRLYWYRQTLGQGPEFLTYFQNEAQLEKSRLLSDRFSAERPKGSFSTLEIQRTEQGDSAMYLCASSTYDSGTPEAFFGQGTRLTVV.

The chain combines TRBV20-1 with TRBJ2-5; perhaps TRBD2 as D (5 bases). Germline V gene data show CDR1 as DFQATT and CDR2 as SNEGSKA (reference sequence). V lost 8 bases, J lost 2 bases, and 9 bases lay in between. The CDR3 runs to 11 residues. The CDR3 DNA sequence: TGCAGTTCCCGGAGGCAAGAGACCCAGTACTTC. Protein product: CSSRRQETQYF.

The V gene is TRBV6-5, the J gene TRBJ2-7; D is undetermined. The germline CDR1 and CDR2 sequences are MNHEY and SVGAGI. The CDR3 sequence is 15 residues long. Trimming stripped 7 bases from V and 6 bases from J, with 22 bases between. The chain's CDR3 is CASNSQPRKVTEQYF. CDR3 DNA sequence: TGTGCCAGCAACTCCCAGCCCAGGAAGGTTACCGAGCAGTACTTC.